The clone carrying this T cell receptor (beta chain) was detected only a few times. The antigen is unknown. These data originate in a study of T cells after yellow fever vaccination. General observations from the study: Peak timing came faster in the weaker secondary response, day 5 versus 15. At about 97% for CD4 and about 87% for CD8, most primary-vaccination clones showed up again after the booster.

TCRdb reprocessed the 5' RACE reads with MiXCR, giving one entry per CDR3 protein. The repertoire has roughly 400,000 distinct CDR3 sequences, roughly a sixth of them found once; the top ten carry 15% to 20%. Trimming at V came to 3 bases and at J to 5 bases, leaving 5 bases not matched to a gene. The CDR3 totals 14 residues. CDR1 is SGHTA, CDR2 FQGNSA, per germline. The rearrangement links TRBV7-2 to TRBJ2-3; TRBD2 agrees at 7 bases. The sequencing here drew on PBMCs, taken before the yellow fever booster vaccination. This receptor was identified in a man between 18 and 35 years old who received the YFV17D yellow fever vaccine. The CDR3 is CASSFQRGEDTQYF. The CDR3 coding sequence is TGTGCCAGCAGCTTCCAGCGGGGTGAAGATACGCAGTATTTT.